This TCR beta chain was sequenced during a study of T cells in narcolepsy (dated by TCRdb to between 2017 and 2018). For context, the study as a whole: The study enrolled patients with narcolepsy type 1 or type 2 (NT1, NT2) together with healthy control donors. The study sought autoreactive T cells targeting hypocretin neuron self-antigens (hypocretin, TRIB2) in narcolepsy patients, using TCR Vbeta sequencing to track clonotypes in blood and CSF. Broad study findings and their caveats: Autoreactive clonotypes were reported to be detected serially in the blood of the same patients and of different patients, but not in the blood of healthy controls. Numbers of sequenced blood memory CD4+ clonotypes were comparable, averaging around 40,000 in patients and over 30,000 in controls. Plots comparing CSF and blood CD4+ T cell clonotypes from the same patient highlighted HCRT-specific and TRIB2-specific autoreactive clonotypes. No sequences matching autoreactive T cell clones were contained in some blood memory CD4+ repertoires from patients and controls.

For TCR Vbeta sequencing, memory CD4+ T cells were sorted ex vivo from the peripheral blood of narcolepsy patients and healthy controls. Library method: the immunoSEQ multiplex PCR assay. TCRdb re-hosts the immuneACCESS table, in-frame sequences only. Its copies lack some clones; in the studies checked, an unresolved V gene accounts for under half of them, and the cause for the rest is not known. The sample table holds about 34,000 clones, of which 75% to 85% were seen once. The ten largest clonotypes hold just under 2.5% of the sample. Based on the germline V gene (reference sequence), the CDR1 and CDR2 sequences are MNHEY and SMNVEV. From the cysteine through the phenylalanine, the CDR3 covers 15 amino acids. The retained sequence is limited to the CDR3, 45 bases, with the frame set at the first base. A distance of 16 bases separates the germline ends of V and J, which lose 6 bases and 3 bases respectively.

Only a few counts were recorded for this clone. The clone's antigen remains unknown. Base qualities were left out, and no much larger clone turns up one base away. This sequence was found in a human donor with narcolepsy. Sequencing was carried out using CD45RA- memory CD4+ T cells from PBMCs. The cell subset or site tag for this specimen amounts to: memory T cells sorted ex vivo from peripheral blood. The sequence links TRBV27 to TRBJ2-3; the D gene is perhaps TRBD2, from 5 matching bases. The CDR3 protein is CASSRTGGYTDTQYF. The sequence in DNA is TGTGCCAGCAGCAGGACGGGCGGGTATACAGATACGCAGTATTTT.